Below are 28 T cell receptor beta chains sequenced from a single sample in a study of CD8 T cells in cerebrospinal fluid in Alzheimer's disease. Following a re-call of the 10x single-cell sequencing reads, TCRdb has one entry per CDR3 protein and lacks DNA. This repertoire includes fewer than 1,400 distinct CDR3 sequences. The sample taken for sequencing was cerebrospinal fluid. Source of these receptors: a human donor with mild cognitive impairment.

By frequency, this clonotype is medium-sized (0.01 to 0.1%). V is TRBV6-4 and J is TRBJ2-2; absent DNA, TCRdb's TRBD2 call cannot be checked. The V gene's germline CDR1 is MRHNA and CDR2 SNTAGT. This CDR3 contains 14 residues. The CDR3 loop is CASSMWSGERELFF.

Measured by frequency, this clonotype is medium-sized. V and J are TRBV2 and TRBJ2-7; the D gene TCRdb calls, TRBD2, cannot be checked with no DNA. The germline CDR1 and CDR2 sequences are SNHLY and FYNNEI. This CDR3 region has 18 residues. CDR3 amino acids: CASSEGVPGLAGMYEQYF.

This clonotype registers medium-sized (0.01 to 0.1%) by frequency. This chain connects TRBV7-9 to TRBJ1-2; TCRdb designates TRBD1, a call that cannot be tested without DNA. Germline V gene lookup returns CDR1 SEHNR and CDR2 FQNEAQ (reference sequence). This CDR3 region has 14 residues. CDR3 region: CASSSDRGAYGYTF.

This clonotype ranks as medium-sized in terms of frequency. The chain has TRBV7-2 and TRBJ2-3; TCRdb gives TRBD2 as the D gene, but with no DNA this cannot be confirmed. CDR1 SGHTA and CDR2 FQGNSA come from the germline V gene. CDR3 size: 13 residues. The CDR3 is CASSLGGRYTQYF.

This clonotype is labeled large based on frequency. The chain has TRBV3-1 and TRBJ1-5. The CDR3 is 15 amino acids. Germline V gives CDR1 LGHDT, CDR2 YNNKEL (reference sequence). Here the CDR3 reads CASSPYASPGQPQHF.

Frequency places this clonotype as medium-sized (0.01 to 0.1%). V is TRBV7-9 and J is TRBJ1-2. The germline CDR1 and CDR2 sequences are SEHNR and FQNEAQ (reference sequence). This CDR3 contains 12 residues. The CDR3 loop is CASSLIGVGYTF.

This clonotype registers large by frequency. The chain recombines TRBV7-2 with TRBJ2-2. Germline V gives CDR1 SGHTA, CDR2 FQGNSA. The CDR3 has 16 residues. The CDR3 here is CASSLAHVSNTGELFF.

V usage is TRBV7-9 and J usage is TRBJ1-2; the D call from TCRdb, TRBD1, cannot be confirmed without DNA. Germline assignment: CDR1 SEHNR and CDR2 FQNEAQ (reference sequence). The CDR3 is 15 amino acids. This chain's CDR3 is CASSDLGQGDYGYTF.

This clonotype is called large based on its frequency. The CDR3: CASSQARTARTYEQYF. The rearrangement links TRBV3-1 to TRBJ2-7. The CDR3 runs to 16 residues. Germline-derived CDR1 and CDR2 are LGHDT and YNNKEL (reference sequence).

According to its frequency, this clonotype is medium-sized. The chain combines TRBV15 with TRBJ2-1; TCRdb reports TRBD2, a call that lacks DNA to check it against. The CDR3 has 15 residues. The germline V gene encodes CDR1 LNHNV and CDR2 YYDKDF (reference sequence). The chain's CDR3 is CATSREKRGDSEQFF.

This clonotype ranks as medium-sized (0.01 to 0.1%) in terms of frequency. This sequence joins TRBV2 and TRBJ1-6; TCRdb selects TRBD1, and the lack of DNA leaves this call unchecked. The V gene's germline CDR1 is SNHLY and CDR2 FYNNEI. The CDR3 loop spans 15 amino acids. The CDR3 is CASEGRGYQDSPLHF.

This clonotype shows up as large (0.1 to 1%) by frequency. The V and J genes are TRBV5-1 and TRBJ2-3; lacking DNA, the TRBD1 call made by TCRdb goes unchecked. Germline values: CDR1 SGHRS, CDR2 YFSETQ. This CDR3 contains 15 residues. The chain's CDR3 is CASSLAWAPGDTQYF.

Its frequency marks this clonotype as large. V is TRBV12-3 or TRBV12-4 and J is TRBJ2-2. CDR3 length: 15 amino acids. The CDR3 loop reads CASSLMGANTGELFF.

The chain is built from TRBV5-5 and TRBJ1-4; there is no DNA to check the TCRdb D call of TRBD1. This CDR3 comprises 15 residues. Looked up from germline, CDR1 is SGHKS and CDR2 is YYEKEE (reference sequence). CDR3 in amino acids: CASSLGQGTSEKLFF.

This clonotype is deemed large by its frequency. The chain has TRBV28 and TRBJ2-1. The CDR3 has 11 amino acids. Per the germline V gene, CDR1 is MDHEN and CDR2 is SYDVKM. CDR3 protein: CASRKPNEQFF.

This clonotype is classed as medium-sized (0.01 to 0.1%) by frequency. CDR3 sequence reads: CATAGGGPNYGYTF. V gene TRBV28 combines with J gene TRBJ1-2. CDR3 length: 14 residues. Germline-derived CDR1 and CDR2 are MDHEN and SYDVKM.

The rearrangement uses TRBV20-1 and TRBJ1-1; TCRdb's assignment of TRBD1 cannot be checked, as there is no DNA. The CDR3 is 17 amino acids. The germline gives CDR1 DFQATT, CDR2 SNEGSKA (reference sequence). CDR3 loop: CSARGQGLGSVDTEAFF.

This clonotype ranks as medium-sized in terms of frequency. V is TRBV5-1 and J is TRBJ2-6; without DNA, the TCRdb call of TRBD1 cannot be checked. This CDR3 is built from 17 residues. Looked up from germline, CDR1 is SGHRS and CDR2 is YFSETQ. CDR3 region: CASSWELFGAGANVLTF.

In terms of frequency, this clonotype is medium-sized. This chain's CDR3 is CASSPGPWNTEAFF. The chain has TRBV12-3 or TRBV12-4 and TRBJ1-1; without DNA, the TCRdb call of TRBD1 cannot be checked. The CDR3 is made up of 14 amino acids.

This clonotype is deemed large by its frequency. The rearrangement uses TRBV4-2 and TRBJ1-5. The CDR3 loop spans 13 amino acids. Germline V gene lookup returns CDR1 LGHNA and CDR2 YNFKEQ. CDR3 region: CASSQEVDQPQHF.

This clonotype is classed as medium-sized by frequency. V usage is TRBV7-8 and J usage is TRBJ1-2. There are 13 residues in the CDR3. The V gene's germline CDR1 is SGHVS and CDR2 FQNEAQ. Here the CDR3 reads CASSSADTYGYTF.

Considering frequency, this clonotype is medium-sized (0.01 to 0.1%). The chain links TRBV6-5 to TRBJ1-2. Germline CDR1 is MNHEY and CDR2 is SVGAGI. The CDR3 is 12 residues long. CDR3 residues: CASSRSLGGYTF.

This clonotype ranks as medium-sized in terms of frequency. The chain uses TRBV12-3 or TRBV12-4 and TRBJ1-2; no DNA is available, so the TRBD1 call from TCRdb remains unchecked. CDR3 length equals 15 residues. The CDR3 is CASRPRDTLNYGYTF.

Frequency places this clonotype as medium-sized. This chain joins TRBV6-1 and TRBJ1-2; TCRdb names TRBD1, which stays unverified in the absence of DNA. There are 15 residues in the CDR3. Germline V gene lookup returns CDR1 MNHNS and CDR2 SASEGT. The CDR3 sequence: CASNPRDTWNYGYTF.

According to its frequency, this clonotype is large. The chain recombines TRBV7-9 with TRBJ2-1; TCRdb returns TRBD1, unconfirmable since there is no DNA. The CDR3 spans 15 residues. CDR1 and CDR2 (germline): SEHNR, FQNEAQ (reference sequence). The chain's CDR3 is CASNPGTGSYNEQFF. Combining the CDR3 with reference TRBV7-9 and TRBJ2-1 gives the whole variable domain DTGVSQNPRHKITKRGQNVTFRCDPISEHNRLYWYRQTLGQGPEFLTYFQNEAQLEKSRLLSDRFSAERPKGSFSTLEIQRTEQGDSAMYLCASNPGTGSYNEQFFGPGTRLTVL.

This clonotype is deemed medium-sized by its frequency. CDR3 sequence reads: CASSPGYTDTQYF. The J gene is TRBJ2-3, the V gene TRBV11-3; TCRdb lists TRBD1, though no DNA is available to test this call. The germline CDR1 and CDR2 sequences are SGHNT and YENEEA. The CDR3 is made up of 13 amino acids.

Frequency places this clonotype as medium-sized. The chain carries TRBV12-3 or TRBV12-4 and TRBJ1-6. CDR3 length: 12 amino acids. CDR3 amino acids: CASSLGNSPLHF.

By frequency, this clonotype is medium-sized. The V call is TRBV6-1, the J call TRBJ1-1; as DNA is missing, the TRBD1 call by TCRdb cannot be tested. CDR1 MNHNS and CDR2 SASEGT come from the germline V gene. This CDR3 is 13 amino acids long. Here the CDR3 reads CASSTQGSTEAFF.